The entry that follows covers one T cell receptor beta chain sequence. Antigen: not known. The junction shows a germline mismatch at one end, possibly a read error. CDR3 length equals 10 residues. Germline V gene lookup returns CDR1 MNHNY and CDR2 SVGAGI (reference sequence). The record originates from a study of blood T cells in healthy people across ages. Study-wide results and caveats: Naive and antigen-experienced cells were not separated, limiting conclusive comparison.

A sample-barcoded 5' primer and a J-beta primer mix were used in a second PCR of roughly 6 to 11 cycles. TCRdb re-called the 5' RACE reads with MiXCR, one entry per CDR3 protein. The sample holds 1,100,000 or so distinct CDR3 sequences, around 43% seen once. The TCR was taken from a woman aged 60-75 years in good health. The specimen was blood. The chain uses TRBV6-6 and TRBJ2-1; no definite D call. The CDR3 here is CASSYGERFF. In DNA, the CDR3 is TGTGCCAGCAGTTATGGTGAGCGGTTCTTC.